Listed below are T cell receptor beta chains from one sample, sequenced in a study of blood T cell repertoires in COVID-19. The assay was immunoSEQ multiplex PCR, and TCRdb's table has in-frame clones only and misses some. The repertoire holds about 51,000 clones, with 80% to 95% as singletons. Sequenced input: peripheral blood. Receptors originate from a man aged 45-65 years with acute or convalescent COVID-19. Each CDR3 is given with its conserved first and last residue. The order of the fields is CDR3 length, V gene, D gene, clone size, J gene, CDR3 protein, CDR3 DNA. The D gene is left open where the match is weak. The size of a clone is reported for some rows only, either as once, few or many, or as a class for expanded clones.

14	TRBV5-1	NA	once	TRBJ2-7	CASSPQGLSYEQYF	TGCGCCAGCAGCCCCCAGGGCCTCTCCTACGAGCAGTACTTC
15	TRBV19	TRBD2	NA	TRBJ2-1	CASRTTSGGAHEQFF	TGTGCCAGTAGGACGACTAGCGGGGGGGCCCATGAGCAGTTCTTC
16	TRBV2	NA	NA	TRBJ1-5	CASSADLGGSNQPQHF	TGTGCCAGCAGTGCAGATTTAGGGGGATCGAATCAGCCCCAGCATTTT
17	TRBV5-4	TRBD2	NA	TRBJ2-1	CASSPPGLAGGSNEQFF	TGTGCCAGCAGCCCACCGGGACTAGCGGGGGGTAGCAATGAGCAGTTCTTC
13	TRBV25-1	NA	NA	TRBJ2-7	CASRRSSSYEQYF	TGTGCCAGCAGGAGATCAAGCTCCTACGAGCAGTACTTC
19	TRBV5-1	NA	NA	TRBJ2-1	CASSKQGFGPNKGYNEQFF	TGCGCCAGCTCTAAACAGGGTTTTGGACCGAATAAAGGGTACAATGAGCAGTTCTTC
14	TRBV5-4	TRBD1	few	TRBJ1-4	CASSPGQGNEKLFF	TGTGCCAGCAGCCCGGGACAGGGTAATGAAAAACTGTTTTTT
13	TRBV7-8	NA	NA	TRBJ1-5	CASSLTDYHPQHF	TGTGCCAGCAGCTTGACAGATTATCACCCCCAGCATTTT
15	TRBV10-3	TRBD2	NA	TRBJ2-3	CAISESGGFTDTQYF	TGTGCCATCAGTGAGAGCGGGGGGTTCACAGATACGCAGTATTTT
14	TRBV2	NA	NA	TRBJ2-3	CASSAGLNTDTQYF	TGTGCCAGCAGTGCGGGATTGAACACAGATACGCAGTATTTT
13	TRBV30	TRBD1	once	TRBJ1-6	CAWGDRGVSPLHF	TGTGCCTGGGGGGACAGGGGCGTTTCACCCCTCCACTTT
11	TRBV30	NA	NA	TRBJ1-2	CAGGANYGYTF	TGTGCCGGAGGGGCTAACTATGGCTACACCTTC
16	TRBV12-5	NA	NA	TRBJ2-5	CASGPGQRGVQETQYF	TGTGCTAGTGGTCCCGGACAGAGGGGCGTACAAGAGACCCAGTACTTC
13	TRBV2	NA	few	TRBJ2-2	CASIRQVPGELFF	TGTGCCAGCATAAGACAGGTACCCGGGGAGCTGTTTTTT
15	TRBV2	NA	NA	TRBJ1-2	CASSELFNGGDGYTF	TGTGCCAGCAGTGAATTATTTAACGGCGGGGATGGCTACACCTTC
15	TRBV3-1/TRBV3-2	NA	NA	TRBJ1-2	CASSGDGQSLYGYTF	TGTGCCAGCAGCGGAGATGGACAGAGCCTCTATGGCTACACCTTC
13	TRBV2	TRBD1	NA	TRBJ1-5	CASRGTGDQPQHF	TGTGCCAGCCGAGGGACAGGCGATCAGCCCCAGCATTTT
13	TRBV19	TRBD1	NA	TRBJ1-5	CASRQDRGQPQHF	TGTGCCAGTAGGCAAGACAGGGGACAGCCCCAGCATTTT
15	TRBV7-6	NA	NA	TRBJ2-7	CASSQDSWSSYEQYF	TGTGCCAGCAGCCAAGACTCTTGGAGCTCCTACGAGCAGTACTTC
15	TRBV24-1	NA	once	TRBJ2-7	CATSDPRGKSGEQYF	TGTGCCACCAGTGATCCCCGGGGGAAGAGTGGCGAGCAGTACTTC
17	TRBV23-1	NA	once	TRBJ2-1	CASSQLLNQVVHNEQFF	TGCGCCAGCAGTCAATTACTTAACCAGGTGGTCCACAATGAGCAGTTCTTC
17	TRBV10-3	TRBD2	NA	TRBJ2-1	CASQPGTSGGEYNEQFF	TGTGCCTCCCAGCCCGGGACTAGCGGGGGGGAGTACAATGAGCAGTTCTTC
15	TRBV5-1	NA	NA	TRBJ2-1	CASSFRLSSYNEQFF	TGCGCCAGCAGCTTCCGACTTAGCTCCTACAATGAGCAGTTCTTC
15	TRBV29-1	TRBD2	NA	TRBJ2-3	CSVGLGSGGTDTQYF	TGCAGCGTTGGTCTGGGTAGCGGGGGTACAGATACGCAGTATTTT
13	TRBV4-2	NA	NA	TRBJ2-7	CASSHVSSPEQYF	TGTGCCAGCAGCCACGTTAGTAGTCCCGAGCAGTACTTC
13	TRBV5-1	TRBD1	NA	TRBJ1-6	CASQTGDASPLHF	TGCGCCAGCCAGACAGGGGACGCTTCACCCCTCCACTTT
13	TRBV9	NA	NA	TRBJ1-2	CASSVAGDYGYTF	TGTGCCAGCAGCGTAGCGGGTGACTATGGCTACACCTTC
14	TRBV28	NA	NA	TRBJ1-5	CASTGTQSNQPQHF	TGTGCCAGCACAGGGACACAGAGCAATCAGCCCCAGCATTTT
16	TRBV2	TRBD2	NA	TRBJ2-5	CASSEGLAGRQETQYF	TGTGCCAGCAGTGAAGGACTAGCGGGGCGGCAAGAGACCCAGTACTTC
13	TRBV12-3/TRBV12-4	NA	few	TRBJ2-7	CASSLGAAYEQYF	TGTGCCAGCAGTTTAGGGGCAGCCTACGAGCAGTACTTC
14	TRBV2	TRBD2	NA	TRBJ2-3	CASKEITSGDTQYF	TGTGCCAGCAAAGAAATTACTAGCGGAGATACGCAGTATTTT
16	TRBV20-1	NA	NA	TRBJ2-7	CSASEVSRGTSYEQYF	TGCAGTGCTAGTGAAGTCAGCCGGGGTACTTCCTACGAGCAGTACTTC
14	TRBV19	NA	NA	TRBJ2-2	CASSISYNTGELFF	TGTGCCAGTAGTATTTCCTACAACACCGGGGAGCTGTTTTTT
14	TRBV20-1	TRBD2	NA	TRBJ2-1	CSASLLASYNEQFF	TGCAGTGCTAGTTTACTAGCGAGCTACAATGAGCAGTTCTTC
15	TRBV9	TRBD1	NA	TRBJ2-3	CASSVGTGGADTQYF	TGTGCCAGCAGCGTTGGGACAGGGGGGGCAGATACGCAGTATTTT
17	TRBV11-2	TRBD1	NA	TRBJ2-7	CASSRQTGTGNFYEQYF	TGTGCCAGCAGCCGTCAAACCGGGACAGGGAACTTCTACGAGCAGTACTTC
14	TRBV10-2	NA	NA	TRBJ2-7	CASSEMDSSYEQYF	TGCGCCAGCAGTGAGATGGACAGCTCCTACGAGCAGTACTTC
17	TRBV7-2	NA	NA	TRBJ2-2	CASSSPRESLNTGELFF	TGTGCCAGCAGCTCCCCCCGGGAGTCCCTGAACACCGGGGAGCTGTTTTTT
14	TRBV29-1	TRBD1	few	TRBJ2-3	CSVGTGLFTDTQYF	TGCAGCGTGGGGACAGGCCTGTTCACAGATACGCAGTATTTT
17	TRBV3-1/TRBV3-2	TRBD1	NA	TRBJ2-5	CASSSIGGTGIEETQYF	TGTGCCAGCAGCTCGATAGGCGGGACAGGGATTGAAGAGACCCAGTACTTC
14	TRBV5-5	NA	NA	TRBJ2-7	CASSLAVSSYEQYF	TGTGCCAGCAGCTTGGCAGTAAGCTCCTACGAGCAGTACTTC
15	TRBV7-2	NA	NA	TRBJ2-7	CASSYLAGQTYEQYF	TGTGCCAGCAGCTATCTCGCGGGTCAAACCTACGAGCAGTACTTC
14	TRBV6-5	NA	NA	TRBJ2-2	CASSTSREAGELFF	TGTGCCAGCAGTACTTCCAGGGAGGCCGGGGAGCTGTTTTTT